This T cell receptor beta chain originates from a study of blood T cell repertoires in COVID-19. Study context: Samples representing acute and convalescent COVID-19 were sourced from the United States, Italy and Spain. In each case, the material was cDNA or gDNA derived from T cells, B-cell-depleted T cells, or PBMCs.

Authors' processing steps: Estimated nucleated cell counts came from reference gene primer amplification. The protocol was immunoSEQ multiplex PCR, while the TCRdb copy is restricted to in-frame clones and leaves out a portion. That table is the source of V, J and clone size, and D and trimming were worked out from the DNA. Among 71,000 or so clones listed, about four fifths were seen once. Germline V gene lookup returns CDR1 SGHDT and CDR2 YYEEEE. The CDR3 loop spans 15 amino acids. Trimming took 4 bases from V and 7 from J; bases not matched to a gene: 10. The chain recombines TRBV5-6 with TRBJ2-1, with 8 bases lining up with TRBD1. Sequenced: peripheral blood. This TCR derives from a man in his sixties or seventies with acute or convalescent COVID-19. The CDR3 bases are TGTGCCAGCAGCCCCACGACGGACAGGGAGAATGAGCAGTTCTTC. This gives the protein CASSPTTDRENEQFF.